The rows below give T cell receptor beta chains drawn from one sample of a study of shared clonotypes between healthy human individuals. The protocol was immunoSEQ multiplex PCR, while the TCRdb copy is restricted to in-frame clones and leaves out a portion. In the table there are some 2,000,000 clones, 85% to 95% of which are singletons. Source material: naive CD8+ T cells sorted from blood. Source of these receptors: a man aged 18 to 29 in good health. The conserved cysteine and the conserved F or W are not part of the CDR3 here. Clone size is not always given. Where it is, it says once, few, many or a class for expanded clones.

j_gene | v_gene | abundance | CDR3aa
TRBJ2-7 | TRBV6-1 | NA | ASTGTASYEQY
TRBJ2-1 | TRBV2 | NA | ASGLDYNEQF
TRBJ2-5 | TRBV11-2 | NA | ASSTPGREETQY
TRBJ2-1 | TRBV10-1 | NA | ASSEEASGRTPYNEQF
TRBJ1-5 | TRBV4-3 | NA | ASSQDRVGNQPQH
TRBJ2-7 | TRBV27 | NA | ASSGGSDEQY
TRBJ2-7 | TRBV19 | NA | ASSPGTASYEQY
TRBJ1-1 | TRBV5-1 | NA | ASSSWTGADTEAF
TRBJ2-1 | TRBV4-1 | once | ASSQRLAGGYNEQF
TRBJ1-1 | TRBV6-6 | NA | ASSARQSNTEAF
TRBJ2-2 | TRBV5-4 | NA | ASSLAVSPGDTGELF
TRBJ2-1 | TRBV1 | NA | TSSQDPREFGSYNEQF
TRBJ2-7 | TRBV19 | NA | ASSFGRGYEQY
TRBJ2-7 | TRBV28 | NA | ASSYPPYEQY
TRBJ2-7 | TRBV29-1 | NA | SVDPGQGLHEQY
TRBJ2-2 | TRBV14 | NA | ASSQEERENTGELF
TRBJ1-2 | TRBV6-5 | NA | ASSGSGTPMRSYT
TRBJ2-7 | TRBV5-1 | once | ASSLATYYEQY
TRBJ2-1 | TRBV5-4 | once | ASSLSAANEQF
TRBJ2-1 | TRBV6-5 | NA | ASSYPGGPRDEQF
TRBJ1-2 | TRBV30 | once | AWSGSGSGYT
TRBJ1-5 | TRBV27 | NA | ASSSNPEGAVITQH
TRBJ2-4 | TRBV5-6 | NA | ASSLGPPGNIQY
TRBJ2-4 | TRBV7-9 | NA | ASSPSPGQAKNIQY
TRBJ2-2 | TRBV7-2 | NA | ASSLATYDFTSGLNTGELF
TRBJ2-7 | TRBV7-2 | NA | ASSPFRGLAEEQY
TRBJ1-1 | TRBV7-9 | NA | ASSLVGQGHTEAF
TRBJ1-6 | TRBV6-5 | NA | ATYPGQGPGTLH
TRBJ2-3 | TRBV29-1 | NA | SVAAGVGRHTQY
TRBJ2-1 | TRBV29-1 | NA | SVPSNEQF
TRBJ2-7 | TRBV4-1 | NA | ASSQEPSGGSYEQY
TRBJ2-2 | TRBV10-3 | once | AINPGTSNTGELF
TRBJ1-1 | TRBV5-4 | NA | ASSLQGSNTEAF
TRBJ2-1 | TRBV11-2 | NA | ASSLGLAGLSSYNEQF
TRBJ1-1 | TRBV9 | NA | ASSGSNLNTEAF
TRBJ2-7 | TRBV6-5 | NA | ASSYSESYEQY